Shown below are 27 T cell receptor beta chains from a single sample sequenced in a study of cytomegalovirus exposure and HLA in healthy donors. With 60 Vbeta and 13 Jbeta primers, the PCR was carried out. Method: immunoSEQ multiplex PCR; TCRdb's copy keeps in-frame clones and lacks some. The data contain more than 200,000 clones, approximately 80% of them singletons. The sequencing sample was made of PBMCs. The source is a man aged 40-49 years in good health and CMV-seronegative.

The rearrangement joins TRBV5-1 to TRBJ2-3; 10 bases map to TRBD2. Trimming cost V 2 bases and J 2 bases; bases outside gene matches: 5. This CDR3 spans 16 amino acids. Germline loops: CDR1 SGHRS, CDR2 YFSETQ. The CDR3 loop is CASSFQLAGNTDTQYF. DNA of the CDR3: TGCGCCAGCAGCTTTCAACTAGCGGGGAACACAGATACGCAGTATTTT.

The J gene is TRBJ2-1, the V gene TRBV7-3; D is perhaps TRBD2 (6 bases). CDR1 and CDR2 from the germline V gene are SGHTA and FQGTGA. The CDR3 is made up of 13 amino acids. V shed 2 bases and J shed 9 bases, with 11 bases lying between them. Here the CDR3 reads CASSLVAGSEQFF. CDR3 nucleotide sequence: TGTGCCAGCAGCTTAGTGGCGGGATCTGAGCAGTTCTTC.

The genes are TRBV15 and TRBJ2-3; 9 bases align to TRBD2. The CDR3 sequence is 15 residues long. Trimming cost V 8 bases and J 2 bases; bases outside gene matches: 8. CDR1 and CDR2 (germline): LNHNV, YYDKDF (reference sequence). The CDR3 DNA follows: TGTGCCACCCGAATAGCGGGAGAGAACACAGATACGCAGTATTTT. This gives the protein CATRIAGENTDTQYF.

This chain joins TRBV15 and TRBJ2-1; 8 bases match TRBD1. The trim removed 5 bases at V and 4 bases at J, leaving 7 bases unmatched. The CDR3 spans 15 residues. The germline V gene encodes CDR1 LNHNV and CDR2 YYDKDF (reference sequence). Here the CDR3 DNA reads TGTGCCACCAGCGCCCGCCGGGACAGGTACAATGAGCAGTTCTTC. Residues: CATSARRDRYNEQFF.

Written as DNA, the CDR3 is TGTGCCAGCAGTTATCTACTCGGCACTGAAGCTTTCTTT. Amino acids: CASSYLLGTEAFF. The chain carries TRBV6-4 and TRBJ1-1; D remains unclear. The CDR3 contains 13 residues. The germline gives CDR1 MRHNA, CDR2 SNTAGT. V was shortened by 5 bases and J by 4 bases, with 11 bases between the two germline ends.

V and J are TRBV10-1 and TRBJ1-5, with 7 bases fitting TRBD1. There are 17 residues in the CDR3. The V gene's germline CDR1 is WNHNN and CDR2 SYGVQD (reference sequence). Trimming cost V 0 bases and J 0 bases; bases outside gene matches: 5. CDR3 DNA sequence: TGCGCCAGCAGTGAGTCGAGAGGGACAGATAGCAATCAGCCCCAGCATTTT. Protein product: CASSESRGTDSNQPQHF.

The genes are TRBV2 and TRBJ2-3, with TRBD2 matching over 7 bases. The CDR3 contains 14 residues. J gave up 3 bases and V 7 bases, and 7 bases lay outside the gene matches. CDR1 SNHLY and CDR2 FYNNEI come from the germline V gene. The CDR3 protein is CASKKRRETDTQYF. CDR3 DNA sequence: TGTGCCAGCAAAAAAAGGCGGGAGACAGATACGCAGTATTTT.

This clone has just one count. The rearrangement uses TRBV7-6 and TRBJ1-4; D uncertain. In germline, CDR1 is SGHVS, CDR2 FNYEAQ. The CDR3 is made up of 16 amino acids. The V end lost 5 bases, the J end lost 1 base, and 14 bases lay between the germline ends. The DNA for the CDR3 is TGTGCCAGCAGCCCACGGCCAGGCCGAACTAATGAAAAACTGTTTTTT. Translation: CASSPRPGRTNEKLFF.

This clone was found once. This rearrangement joins TRBV5-4 to TRBJ1-1; D possibly corresponds to TRBD1 (6 bases). V shed 0 bases and J shed 2 bases, with 11 bases lying between them. Germline loops: CDR1 SGHNT, CDR2 YYREEE (reference sequence). CDR3 length: 15 amino acids. The CDR3, as DNA: TGTGCCAGCAGCTTGGACGGACAGACCAACACTGAAGCTTTCTTT. Its translation is CASSLDGQTNTEAFF. Looking up the rest from reference TRBV5-4 and TRBJ1-1 gives the full variable domain: ETGVTQSPTHLIKTRGQQVTLRCSSQSGHNTVSWYQQALGQGPQFIFQYYREEENGRGNFPPRFSGLQFPNYSSELNVNALELDDSALYLCASSLDGQTNTEAFFGQGTRLTVV.

The V gene is TRBV7-6, the J gene TRBJ1-6; D remains unclear. CDR3 size: 15 residues. The V gene's germline CDR1 is SGHVS and CDR2 FNYEAQ. Trimming removed 2 bases from V and 5 bases from J, with 10 bases in between. The CDR3 loop reads CASSLIDNDNSPLHF. In DNA, the CDR3 is TGTGCCAGCAGCTTAATAGACAATGATAATTCACCCCTCCACTTT.

This clone showed up just a few times. The chain joins TRBV9 to TRBJ2-7, with 9 bases matching TRBD2. The germline V gene encodes CDR1 SGDLS and CDR2 YYNGEE. There are 17 residues in the CDR3. The trim removed 4 bases at V and 1 base at J, leaving 12 bases unmatched. CDR3 residues: CASSFSGGAPNSYEQYF. Here the CDR3 DNA reads TGTGCCAGCAGCTTTAGCGGGGGAGCACCAAATTCCTACGAGCAGTACTTC.

The genes are TRBV7-2 and TRBJ1-2, with 9 bases lining up with TRBD1. The CDR3 loop spans 15 amino acids. Germline values: CDR1 SGHTA, CDR2 FQGNSA. The V gene end was trimmed by 4 bases and the J gene end by 8 bases; junction bases not matched to a gene: 11. The CDR3 DNA follows: TGTGCCAGCAGCTCGCGAAACGCGGACAGGGGAGGCTACACCTTC. Protein: CASSSRNADRGGYTF.

For the CDR3, the DNA is TGTGCCAGCAGTAGAGCCTACGAGCAGTACTTC. Translation: CASSRAYEQYF. V and J are TRBV2 and TRBJ2-5, with unresolved D. The assigned J gene may be wrong: the sequence end matches TRBJ2-7 better. Germline CDR1 SNHLY, CDR2 FYNNEI. This CDR3 spans 11 amino acids.

The chain employs TRBV27 and TRBJ2-3; a weak D match, TRBD2 (6 bases). CDR1 and CDR2 (germline): MNHEY, SMNVEV (reference sequence). The CDR3 covers 16 residues. V lost 3 bases and J lost 1, with 14 bases in between. Written as DNA, the CDR3 is TGTGCCAGCAGTTTGTATGGGGGGACCCGCACAGATACGCAGTATTTT. Its translation is CASSLYGGTRTDTQYF.

The V gene is TRBV6-6, the J gene TRBJ2-7; possibly TRBD2 for D (5 bases). The CDR3 sequence is 14 residues long. V lost 0 bases and J 3 bases, leaving 9 bases between the germline ends. Germline V gene lookup returns CDR1 MNHNY and CDR2 SVGAGI (reference sequence). The chain's CDR3 is CASSYSTRDYEQYF. The DNA of the CDR3 is TGTGCCAGCAGTTACTCGACTCGGGACTACGAGCAGTACTTC.

This chain links TRBV5-8 with TRBJ2-1, with a tentative D call TRBD1 (5 bases). The V gene lost 0 bases and the J gene lost 0 bases, with 10 bases spanning the gap. The CDR3 covers 16 residues. Germline V gene lookup returns CDR1 SGHTS and CDR2 YDEGEE. CDR3 coding DNA: TGTGCCAGCAGCTTGGGGGGCAGTAGCTCCTACAATGAGCAGTTCTTC. Translating it yields CASSLGGSSSYNEQFF.

The rearrangement joins TRBV5-1 to TRBJ1-1, with TRBD1 identical over 10 bases. The germline V gene has CDR1 SGHRS and CDR2 YFSETQ. The V and J ends lost 4 bases and 6 bases, in that order; junction bases with no gene match: 9. This CDR3 has 15 residues. CDR3 sequence (DNA): TGCGCCAGCAGCCAGAAGACAGGGGGCCTACCTGAAGCTTTCTTT. Its protein is CASSQKTGGLPEAFF.

The count of this clone is one. The chain carries TRBV9 and TRBJ2-5; a possible D gene is TRBD2 (7 bases). Trimming removed 3 bases at V and 1 base at J, with 19 bases between. Germline V gene data show CDR1 as SGDLS and CDR2 as YYNGEE. The CDR3 loop spans 17 amino acids. CDR3 in amino acids: CASSEGGGGAFQETQYF. In nucleotides, the CDR3 is TGTGCCAGCAGCGAGGGGGGAGGGGGAGCGTTCCAAGAGACCCAGTACTTC.

The rearrangement links TRBV6-5 to TRBJ2-1; TRBD2 matches 10 bases. CDR1 and CDR2 from the germline V gene are MNHEY and SVGAGI. The CDR3 runs to 16 residues. The V gene end was trimmed by 4 bases and the J gene end by 3 bases; junction bases not matched to a gene: 6. CDR3 sequence (DNA): TGTGCCAGCAGTTCCCTCGGACTAGCGGACTACAATGAGCAGTTCTTC. Translating it yields CASSSLGLADYNEQFF.

The chain uses TRBV4-1 and TRBJ2-2; tentatively, D is TRBD1 (5 bases). Deletions cut 3 bases from V and 6 bases from J, with 14 bases between. Germline-derived CDR1 and CDR2 are MGHRA and YSYEKL. The CDR3 extends over 15 amino acids. CDR3 nucleotide sequence: TGCGCCAGCAGCCACCGACAAAAAGGGGCCGGGGAGCTGTTTTTT. As protein: CASSHRQKGAGELFF.

The genes are TRBV5-4 and TRBJ2-7; a possible D gene is TRBD1 (5 bases). The ends were cut back, 0 bases at V and 1 base at J, with 8 bases in the middle. The CDR3 consists of 14 residues. In germline, CDR1 is SGHNT, CDR2 YYREEE (reference sequence). CDR3 nucleotides: TGTGCCAGCAGCTTGGCAGGGCGGTCCTACGAGCAGTACTTC. It encodes CASSLAGRSYEQYF. Full variable domain (outside the CDR3, taken from reference TRBV5-4 and TRBJ2-7): ETGVTQSPTHLIKTRGQQVTLRCSSQSGHNTVSWYQQALGQGPQFIFQYYREEENGRGNFPPRFSGLQFPNYSSELNVNALELDDSALYLCASSLAGRSYEQYFGPGTRLTVT.

The chain uses TRBV19 and TRBJ1-1; 8 bases map to TRBD1. The germline gives CDR1 LNHDA, CDR2 SQIVND (reference sequence). With 10 bases clipped from V and 8 bases from J, the junction kept 9 bases outside the gene matches. This CDR3 comprises 12 residues. CDR3 DNA sequence: TGTGCCACCCTAGGACAGGGCCGAGAAGCTTTCTTT. It yields the protein CATLGQGREAFF. Based on the CDR3 plus reference TRBV19 and TRBJ1-1, the full variable domain is DGGITQSPKYLFRKEGQNVTLSCEQNLNHDAMYWYRQDPGQGLRLIYYSQIVNDFQKGDIAEGYSVSREKKESFPLTVTSAQKNPTAFYLCATLGQGREAFFGQGTRLTVV.

The chain recombines TRBV7-9 with TRBJ2-7; D remains ambiguous. There are 13 residues in the CDR3. The germline CDR1 and CDR2 sequences are SEHNR and FQNEAQ (reference sequence). Trimming took off 1 base at V and 1 base at J, with 5 bases between the two ends. In nucleotides, the CDR3 is TGTGCCAGCAGCTTAGTTGTATCCTACGAGCAGTACTTC. The encoded protein is CASSLVVSYEQYF. The whole variable domain, remainder taken from reference TRBV7-9 and TRBJ2-7, is DTGVSQNPRHKITKRGQNVTFRCDPISEHNRLYWYRQTLGQGPEFLTYFQNEAQLEKSRLLSDRFSAERPKGSFSTLEIQRTEQGDSAMYLCASSLVVSYEQYFGPGTRLTVT.

CDR3: CASSKDRAYTEAFF. The CDR3 coding sequence is TGTGCCAGCAGCAAAGACAGGGCTTACACTGAAGCTTTCTTT. The genes are TRBV7-9 and TRBJ1-1, with 7 bases fitting TRBD1. The CDR3 sequence is 14 residues long. The germline V gene encodes CDR1 SEHNR and CDR2 FQNEAQ (reference sequence). With V trimmed by 5 bases and J by 3 bases, 6 bases remained unmatched.

The rearrangement links TRBV6-1 to TRBJ1-5; possible D gene TRBD1, 5 bases. Between the trimmed V and J ends, which lost 4 bases and 1 base, there was a span of 11 bases. CDR3 length: 15 residues. Germline V lookup: CDR1 MNHNS, CDR2 SASEGT. The CDR3 bases are TGTGCCAGCAGTGTCCGACAGCCAAGCAATCAGCCCCAGCATTTT. This encodes CASSVRQPSNQPQHF.

The V gene is TRBV7-2, the J gene TRBJ2-7; 9 positions agree with TRBD2. The CDR3 is 16 residues long. J gave up 1 base and V 5 bases, and 9 bases lay outside the gene matches. Germline loops: CDR1 SGHTA, CDR2 FQGNSA. The CDR3 loop is CASSPNLAGQSYEQYF. In DNA, the CDR3 is TGTGCCAGCAGCCCCAATCTAGCGGGACAATCCTACGAGCAGTACTTC.

DNA of the CDR3: TGTGCCAGCAGCTGGGACAGTAACTATGGCTACACCTTC. Translation: CASSWDSNYGYTF. The chain joins TRBV7-2 to TRBJ1-2, with 7 bases identical to TRBD1. V gave up 4 bases and J gave up 1 base; unmatched junction bases: 0. Germline assignment: CDR1 SGHTA and CDR2 FQGNSA. There are 13 residues in the CDR3.